This T cell receptor (beta chain) was sequenced during a study of cytomegalovirus exposure and HLA in healthy donors. Overall study findings and caveats: According to a subsequent analysis, TCR clusters identified in the first cohort showed a tendency to co-occur across the approximately 120 validation repertoires. Most sequenced TCRs were rare (though some public TCRs occurred in many donors). A few CMV-associated chains proved CMV antigen-specific in vitro. According to the study, 150 to 200 TCR beta chains were cytomegalovirus-associated.

Generated by immunoSEQ multiplex PCR, the TCRdb table keeps only in-frame clones and is missing some. The sample includes just under 75,000 clones, around 94% seen only once; the top ten take roughly 3.2%. The CDR3 totals 16 residues. V lost 1 base and J 5 bases, leaving 15 bases between the germline ends. Per the germline V gene, CDR1 is SGHTA and CDR2 is FQGTGA. As for this clone: Its antigen is currently unknown.

This sequence joins TRBV7-3 and TRBJ2-1; TRBD1 is a possible D gene (6 bases). Sample: PBMCs. The clonotype originates from a woman in her late teens or twenties in good health and CMV-seropositive. CDR3 bases: TGTGCCAGCAGCTTAATCGGCCAGGGGCCTAACAATGAGCAGTTCTTC. Its translation is CASSLIGQGPNNEQFF.